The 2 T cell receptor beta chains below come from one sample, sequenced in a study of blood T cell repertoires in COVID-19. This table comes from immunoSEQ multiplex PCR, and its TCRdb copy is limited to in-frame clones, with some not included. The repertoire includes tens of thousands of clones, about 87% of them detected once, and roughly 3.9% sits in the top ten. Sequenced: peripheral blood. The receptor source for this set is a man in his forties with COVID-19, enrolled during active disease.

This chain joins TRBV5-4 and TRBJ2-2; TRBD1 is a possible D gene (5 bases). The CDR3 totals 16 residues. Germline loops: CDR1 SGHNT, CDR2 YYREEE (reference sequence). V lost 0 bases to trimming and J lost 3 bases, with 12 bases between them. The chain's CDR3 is CASSLGRGMDTGELFF. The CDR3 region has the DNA TGTGCCAGCAGCTTGGGAAGGGGTATGGACACCGGGGAGCTGTTTTTT.

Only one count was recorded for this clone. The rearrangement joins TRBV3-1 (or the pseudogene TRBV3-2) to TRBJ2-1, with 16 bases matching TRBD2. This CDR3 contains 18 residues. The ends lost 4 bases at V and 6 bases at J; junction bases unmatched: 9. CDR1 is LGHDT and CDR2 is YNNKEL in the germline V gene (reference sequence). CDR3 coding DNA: TGTGCCAGCAGCCTGGGACTAGCGGGGGGGTTCCATGGCAATGAGCAGTTCTTC. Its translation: CASSLGLAGGFHGNEQFF.